The 31 T cell receptor beta chains below all came from one sample that was sequenced in a study of blood T cell repertoires in COVID-19. Repertoires were generated with immunoSEQ multiplex PCR, while TCRdb's copy carries only in-frame clones and drops some. The data hold about 110,000 clones, with less than 75% observed a single time. Sequenced: peripheral blood. The receptors derive from a woman aged 55-70 years with acute or convalescent COVID-19.

The chain combines TRBV9 with TRBJ1-3; no reliable D call. The CDR3 runs 16 residues. The germline CDR1 and CDR2 sequences are SGDLS and YYNGEE. V was trimmed by 1 base and J by 1 base, leaving 12 bases between them. CDR3 protein: CASSVSPGPSGNTIYF. The CDR3 DNA follows: TGTGCCAGCAGCGTATCTCCAGGCCCTTCTGGAAACACCATATATTTT.

The chain couples TRBV7-9 to TRBJ2-1; D gene uncertain. V was pared by 6 bases and J by 0 bases, with 18 bases between. The CDR3 sequence is 17 residues long. The germline gives CDR1 SEHNR, CDR2 FQNEAQ (reference sequence). The CDR3 DNA follows: TGTGCCAGCAGTCCCCCCCCCAGGCTTAGCTCCTACAATGAGCAGTTCTTC. Translated, it gives CASSPPPRLSSYNEQFF.

This clone was seen once. This rearrangement joins TRBV14 to TRBJ2-1, with TRBD2 matching over 11 bases. Losses at the gene ends were 1 base for V and 0 bases for J; bases not matched to a gene: 8. The CDR3 has 19 residues. CDR1 is SGHDN, CDR2 FVKESK, per germline. CDR3: CASSQGRIAGGSSYNEQFF. The CDR3 DNA reads as TGTGCCAGCAGCCAAGGTCGCATAGCGGGGGGGAGCTCCTACAATGAGCAGTTCTTC.

This rearrangement joins TRBV5-6 to TRBJ1-1, with D tentatively TRBD1 (5 bases). CDR1 and CDR2 from the germline V gene are SGHDT and YYEEEE. The CDR3 length is 15 residues. Deletions cut 2 bases from V and 1 base from J, with 12 bases between. Here the CDR3 reads CASSLGGARNTEAFF. In DNA, the CDR3 is TGTGCCAGCAGCTTAGGTGGGGCGCGGAACACTGAAGCTTTCTTT.

This rearrangement joins TRBV10-3 to TRBJ2-1; 7 positions agree with TRBD1. With V trimmed by 8 bases and J by 1 base, 5 bases remained unmatched. Looked up from germline, CDR1 is ENHRY and CDR2 is SYGVKD. This CDR3 is 14 amino acids long. CDR3 loop: CAIAGDSSYNEQFF. CDR3 coding DNA: TGTGCCATCGCCGGGGACAGTTCCTACAATGAGCAGTTCTTC.

The chain combines TRBV7-9 with TRBJ1-1, with D possibly TRBD1 on 5 matching bases. This CDR3 contains 18 residues. Trimming shortened V by 5 bases and J by 3 bases, and 25 bases separated the two germline ends. From germline, CDR1 is SEHNR and CDR2 FQNEAQ (reference sequence). For the CDR3, the DNA is TGTGCCAGCAGCCCCCGTCGTTGGGGCAGGGATAAACACACTGAAGCTTTCTTT. Translated, it gives CASSPRRWGRDKHTEAFF.

The chain combines TRBV2 with TRBJ1-4; D perhaps matches TRBD1 (5 bases). This CDR3 region has 13 residues. Germline CDR1 SNHLY, CDR2 FYNNEI. Trimming took off 7 bases at V and 7 bases at J, with 13 bases between the two ends. As DNA, the CDR3 is TGTGCCAGCAAGACTGAAAGGGGTGAAAAACTGTTTTTT. Translating gives CASKTERGEKLFF.

The J gene is TRBJ2-3, the V gene TRBV30, with 10 bases aligning to TRBD1. J was trimmed by 6 bases and V by 3 bases; bases with no gene match: 12. This CDR3 comprises 16 residues. Germline assignment: CDR1 GTSNPN and CDR2 SVGIG (reference sequence). CDR3 amino acids: CAWSGPGQGSSDTQYF. CDR3 sequence (DNA): TGTGCCTGGAGCGGACCGGGACAGGGGTCCTCGGATACGCAGTATTTT.

This clone has a handful of counts. The chain employs TRBV30 and TRBJ1-1, with D uncertain. Germline CDR1 reads GTSNPN; CDR2 reads SVGIG (reference sequence). The CDR3 is 13 residues long. Trimming removed 5 bases from V and 0 bases from J, with 10 bases in between. CDR3 in amino acids: CAWESGLNTEAFF. As DNA, the CDR3 is TGTGCCTGGGAAAGCGGTTTGAACACTGAAGCTTTCTTT.

The V and J genes are TRBV5-4 and TRBJ1-2; D may be TRBD1 (5 bases). V lost 3 bases and J 5 bases, leaving 14 bases between the germline ends. Germline-derived CDR1 and CDR2 are SGHNT and YYREEE (reference sequence). CDR3 length: 14 amino acids. In nucleotides, the CDR3 is TGTGCCAGCAGCTATCCGGGACTTAAATATGGCTACACCTTC. This codes for CASSYPGLKYGYTF.

This rearrangement joins TRBV19 to TRBJ1-1; D is perhaps TRBD1 (5 bases). This CDR3 is 15 amino acids long. The germline CDR1 and CDR2 sequences are LNHDA and SQIVND (reference sequence). V was cut by 2 bases and J by 4 bases, with 14 bases left in between. The DNA for the CDR3 is TGTGCCAGTAGTATAAAGGAGGGGTTGGGCACTGAAGCTTTCTTT. It yields the protein CASSIKEGLGTEAFF.

The rearrangement uses TRBV3-1 (or the pseudogene TRBV3-2) and TRBJ1-1; a possible D gene is TRBD1 (5 bases). The CDR3 loop spans 12 amino acids. Germline V lookup: CDR1 LGHDT, CDR2 YNNKEL (reference sequence). The V gene lost 1 base and the J gene lost 7 bases, with 7 bases spanning the gap. The CDR3 reads CASSQGGGEAFF. CDR3 sequence (DNA): TGTGCCAGCAGCCAAGGGGGGGGTGAAGCTTTCTTT.

The V call is TRBV14, the J call TRBJ1-2; D not resolved. The CDR3 sequence is 12 residues long. Germline V gene data show CDR1 as SGHDN and CDR2 as FVKESK. Trimming pared 4 bases from V and 4 bases from J, leaving 7 bases between. CDR3 in amino acids: CASSPHVYGYTF. CDR3 nucleotide sequence: TGTGCCAGCAGCCCACATGTCTATGGCTACACCTTC.

The J gene is TRBJ1-3, the V gene TRBV6-2 or TRBV6-3; 8 bases fit TRBD1. This CDR3 region has 19 residues. CDR1 and CDR2 from the germline V gene are MNHEY and SVGEGT. J lost 1 base, V lost 2 bases, and 13 bases had no gene match. The CDR3 DNA is TGTGCCAGCAGTTACCAGGGGGCTCGGAGAACTCCTTCTGGAAACACCATATATTTT. Translated, it gives CASSYQGARRTPSGNTIYF.

This rearrangement joins TRBV5-1 to TRBJ2-4; tentatively, D is TRBD2 (5 bases). The CDR3 has 16 amino acids. V was shortened by 4 bases and J by 0 bases, with 14 bases between the two germline ends. Germline V gene lookup returns CDR1 SGHRS and CDR2 YFSETQ. The CDR3 DNA reads as TGCGCCAGCAGCCCCAACGGCGGACTAGCCAAAAACATTCAGTACTTC. Protein sequence: CASSPNGGLAKNIQYF.

The V gene is TRBV6-5, the J gene TRBJ1-2, with D perhaps matching TRBD1 (5 bases). V lost 7 bases, J lost 7 bases, and 13 bases lay in between. Germline CDR1 reads MNHEY; CDR2 reads SVGAGI. CDR3 size: 12 residues. The CDR3 sequence is CASTNEGVGYTF. The CDR3 DNA follows: TGTGCCAGCACCAACGAAGGGGTTGGCTACACCTTC.

The chain recombines TRBV4-2 with TRBJ2-5; TRBD1 might be the D (5 bases). CDR3 size: 14 residues. Trimming took 3 bases from V and 3 from J, leaving 11 bases between them. The germline CDR1 and CDR2 sequences are LGHNA and YNFKEQ. The CDR3 reads CASSQAGPKETQYF. The DNA for the CDR3 is TGTGCCAGCAGCCAGGCAGGGCCTAAAGAGACCCAGTACTTC.

This clone was found once. This rearrangement joins TRBV5-1 to TRBJ2-5; D uncertain. Per the germline V gene, CDR1 is SGHRS and CDR2 is YFSETQ. The CDR3 length is 12 residues. V shed 0 bases and J shed 4 bases, with 4 bases lying between them. This CDR3 is CASSLAGETQYF. The CDR3 DNA reads as TGCGCCAGCAGCTTGGCCGGAGAGACCCAGTACTTC.

This clone was observed a few times. The J gene is TRBJ2-3, the V gene TRBV7-9; 8 positions match TRBD1. Germline lookup yields CDR1 SEHNR and CDR2 FQNEAQ (reference sequence). CDR3 length equals 16 residues. The junction had 9 bases not matched to a gene; V was cut back by 4 bases and J by 3 bases. Written as DNA, the CDR3 is TGTGCCAGCAGCTCACTATGGACAGGGTCGACAGATACGCAGTATTTT. Its translation is CASSSLWTGSTDTQYF.

The CDR3 bases are TGCGCCAGCAGCCCGGGGACAGCCTATAATTCACCCCTCCACTTT. It codes for CASSPGTAYNSPLHF. V and J are TRBV5-1 and TRBJ1-6; 7 nucleotides align to TRBD1. The germline gives CDR1 SGHRS, CDR2 YFSETQ. The length of the CDR3 is 15 residues. V shed 4 bases, J shed 2 bases, and the junction held 3 bases outside the gene matches.

The chain couples TRBV28 to TRBJ1-6; no firm D call. Germline V gene sequence: CDR1 MDHEN, CDR2 SYDVKM. This CDR3 is built from 15 residues. Trimming cost V 5 bases and J 8 bases, with 16 bases left between them. CDR3 residues: CASSEHPGKDSPLHF. The DNA for the CDR3 is TGTGCCAGCAGTGAACATCCGGGTAAAGATTCACCCCTCCACTTT.

The V gene is TRBV6-5, the J gene TRBJ2-7; D might be TRBD2 (5 bases). The V and J ends lost 0 bases and 3 bases respectively, with 15 bases between them. CDR3 length equals 16 residues. Germline lookup yields CDR1 MNHEY and CDR2 SVGAGI. The CDR3 loop is CASSYSSGNPIYEQYF. CDR3 nucleotides: TGTGCCAGCAGTTACTCGAGCGGTAATCCCATCTACGAGCAGTACTTC.

This chain uses TRBV2 with TRBJ1-3; D not resolved. Germline CDR1 and CDR2: SNHLY and FYNNEI. Trimming took off 4 bases at V and 0 bases at J, with 13 bases between the two ends. This CDR3 spans 16 amino acids. CDR3 residues: CASSVAQASSGNTIYF. The CDR3 DNA sequence: TGTGCCAGCAGTGTGGCTCAGGCCAGCTCTGGAAACACCATATATTTT.

The chain joins TRBV6-2 or TRBV6-3 to TRBJ2-7, with D possibly TRBD2 on 5 matching bases. The V end was cut by 6 bases, the J end by 3 bases, with 21 bases between. Germline V CDR1 and CDR2: MNHEY, SVGEGT. CDR3 length: 16 amino acids. The CDR3 region is CASSLPSGGHRYEQYF. In nucleotides, the CDR3 is TGTGCCAGCAGCCTACCCTCAGGCGGGCATCGCTACGAGCAGTACTTC.

This clone was picked up a small number of times. This chain joins TRBV7-2 and TRBJ2-2; 7 nucleotides align to TRBD1. Germline assignment: CDR1 SGHTA and CDR2 FQGNSA. V lost 11 bases and J lost 0; bases outside the gene matches: 6. This CDR3 spans 14 amino acids. In DNA, the CDR3 is TGTGCCTGTCGGGGACAGACGAACACCGGGGAGCTGTTTTTT. This encodes CACRGQTNTGELFF.

The sample holds a few counts of this clone. This chain connects TRBV7-9 to TRBJ2-7; weak D call: TRBD2 (5 bases). CDR3 length: 12 amino acids. V lost 2 bases and J lost 5, with 7 bases in between. Germline V gives CDR1 SEHNR, CDR2 FQNEAQ (reference sequence). The CDR3 DNA reads TGTGCCAGCAGCTTAACCGGGGACGAGCAGTACTTC. Its protein product is CASSLTGDEQYF.

This chain uses TRBV4-3 with TRBJ2-7; 8 positions match TRBD1. Germline trimming cut 1 base from V and 2 bases from J; bases unmatched to any gene: 4. The CDR3 length is 15 residues. CDR1 and CDR2 (germline): LGHNA, YSLEER. The CDR3 DNA follows: TGCGCCAGCAGCCAAGGTCTACAGGGGGCCTACGAGCAGTACTTC. Amino acids: CASSQGLQGAYEQYF.

This rearrangement joins TRBV28 to TRBJ2-7; 8 nucleotides agree with TRBD1. Germline V gene sequence: CDR1 MDHEN, CDR2 SYDVKM. The CDR3 length is 12 residues. J was trimmed by 7 bases and V by 5 bases; bases with no gene match: 4. CDR3 residues: CASSQTGEEQYF. CDR3 coding DNA: TGTGCCAGCAGTCAGACAGGGGAAGAGCAGTACTTC.

This chain joins TRBV7-2 and TRBJ2-5, with 7 bases identical to TRBD2. The germline gives CDR1 SGHTA, CDR2 FQGNSA. The length of the CDR3 is 14 residues. After removal of 4 bases from V and 1 base from J, the junction contained 3 bases not matched to a gene. The CDR3 nucleotides read TGTGCCAGCAGCTCCAAGCGGGGCCAAGAGACCCAGTACTTC. Protein product: CASSSKRGQETQYF. Based on the CDR3 plus reference TRBV7-2 and TRBJ2-5, the full variable domain is GAGVSQSPSNKVTEKGKDVELRCDPISGHTALYWYRQSLGQGLEFLIYFQGNSAPDKSGLPSDRFSAERTGGSVSTLTIQRTQQEDSAVYLCASSSKRGQETQYFGPGTRLLVL.

This clone was found a few times. V and J are TRBV5-1 and TRBJ1-2; unclear D gene. V was trimmed by 0 bases and J by 7 bases, leaving 13 bases between them. The CDR3 totals 14 residues. CDR1 is SGHRS and CDR2 is YFSETQ in the germline V gene. This chain's CDR3 is CASSLEPGRSGYTF. In DNA form, the CDR3 reads TGCGCCAGCAGCTTGGAGCCGGGGAGGAGTGGCTACACCTTC. Combining the CDR3 with reference TRBV5-1 and TRBJ1-2 gives the whole variable domain KAGVTQTPRYLIKTRGQQVTLSCSPISGHRSVSWYQQTPGQGLQFLFEYFSETQRNKGNFPGRFSGRQFSNSRSEMNVSTLELGDSALYLCASSLEPGRSGYTFGSGTRLTVV.

The chain joins TRBV5-4 to TRBJ2-7; 9 bases match TRBD2. The V and J ends lost 4 bases and 3 bases, in that order; junction bases with no gene match: 5. The CDR3 covers 14 residues. Germline V gene data show CDR1 as SGHNT and CDR2 as YYREEE (reference sequence). CDR3 protein: CASSLSGGSYEQYF. The DNA of the CDR3 is TGTGCCAGCAGCCTAAGCGGGGGGAGCTACGAGCAGTACTTC.